This T cell receptor (beta chain) stems from a study of beta chain features in type 1 diabetes. Study context: The patient and healthy donor groups were comparable for age, gender and cell yields. The number of sorted cells examined across all samples was some 99 million.

V was pared by 4 bases and J by 4 bases, with 17 bases between. In germline, CDR1 is SGDLS, CDR2 YYNGEE. This CDR3 contains 15 residues. To note about this clone: Its target is not known.

cDNA synthesis used the whole RNA isolate, giving expressed TCRB sequences. Sequencing was performed with immunoSEQ multiplex PCR; in TCRdb, only in-frame clones are kept and a portion is missing. The table shows over 700,000 clones, with 17% occurring only once. Whole-study findings and limits: All four CD4+ subsets of Type 1 diabetes patients contained TCRB CDR3s that were moderately but significantly shorter.

The chain carries TRBV9 and TRBJ1-1; the D gene is possibly TRBD1 (5 bases). This clonotype was sampled from a woman aged 18-29 years in good health. Sequencing was done on a sample of naive CD4+ T cells from blood. CDR3 loop: CASSITPGPGTEAFF. The CDR3 region has the DNA TGTGCCAGCAGCATAACTCCGGGACCGGGCACTGAAGCTTTCTTT.